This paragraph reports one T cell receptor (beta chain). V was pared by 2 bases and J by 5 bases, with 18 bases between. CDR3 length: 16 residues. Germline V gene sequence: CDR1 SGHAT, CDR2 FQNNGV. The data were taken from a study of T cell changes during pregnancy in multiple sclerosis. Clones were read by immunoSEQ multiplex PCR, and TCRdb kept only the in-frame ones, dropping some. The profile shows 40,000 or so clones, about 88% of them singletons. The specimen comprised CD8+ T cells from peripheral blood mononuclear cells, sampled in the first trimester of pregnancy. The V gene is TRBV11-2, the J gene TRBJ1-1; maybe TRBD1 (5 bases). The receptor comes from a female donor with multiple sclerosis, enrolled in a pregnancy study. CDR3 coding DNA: TGTGCCAGCAGCTTACATCCCCGGGGAGGGGATACTGAAGCTTTCTTT. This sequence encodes CASSLHPRGGDTEAFF.